The clone carrying this T cell receptor beta chain has only a few counts. Germline V lookup: CDR1 LNHDA, CDR2 SQIVND (reference sequence). V gave up 6 bases and J gave up 1 base; unmatched junction bases: 6. CDR3 length equals 15 residues. Original handling: Amplifying reference gene primers gave estimates of nucleated cell counts. Using immunoSEQ multiplex PCR, the repertoire was profiled, and TCRdb retains in-frame clones only, with some absent. Clonal size and the V and J genes are those of that table, whereas D and trimming came from the DNA. The profile shows about 140,000 clones, 79% of them singletons. The sample belongs to a study of blood T cell repertoires in COVID-19. Looking at the study overall: Some COVID-19 samples were acute and others convalescent; all came from the United States, Italy and Spain. The analysed material was cDNA or gDNA that came from T cells, B-cell-depleted T cells, or PBMCs.

This TCR was sampled from a man aged 55 to 70 with acute or convalescent COVID-19. The material sequenced was peripheral blood. The V and J genes are TRBV19 and TRBJ1-5; 7 nucleotides align to TRBD1. CDR3 DNA: TGTGCCAGTAGCCCGACAGGGCTCAGCAATCAGCCCCAGCATTTT. Translating gives CASSPTGLSNQPQHF.